These 32 T cell receptor beta chains originate from one sample sequenced in a study of OX40 agonist ivuxolimab in advanced cancers. Measured with immunoSEQ multiplex PCR; TCRdb has only the in-frame clones, and not every one. The data contain about 61,000 clones, approximately 86% of them singletons. The sample was CD4+ or CD8+ T cells sorted from blood, taken in a trial of the OX40 agonist ivuxolimab. These receptors were obtained from an adult with an advanced solid tumor such as melanoma, head and neck, liver or kidney cancer.

The chain recombines TRBV5-1 with TRBJ2-5; D might be TRBD1 (6 bases). This CDR3 has 14 residues. Germline V gives CDR1 SGHRS, CDR2 YFSETQ. V was pared by 1 base and J by 3 bases, with 10 bases between. The CDR3 DNA reads TGCGCCAGCAGCTTGCAGCCAGGGGAAGAGACCCAGTACTTC. Amino acids: CASSLQPGEETQYF.

The genes are TRBV19 and TRBJ1-2, with TRBD1 matching over 8 bases. J was trimmed by 5 bases and V by 3 bases; bases with no gene match: 5. The CDR3 totals 14 residues. CDR1 and CDR2 from the germline V gene are LNHDA and SQIVND (reference sequence). The CDR3 bases are TGTGCCAGTAGTATGCGCAGGGGGCAGTATGGCTACACCTTC. The encoded protein is CASSMRRGQYGYTF.

The V call is TRBV4-1, the J call TRBJ2-7; no reliable D call. Deletions cut 0 bases from V and 0 bases from J, with 9 bases between. The CDR3 consists of 15 residues. Germline assignment: CDR1 MGHRA and CDR2 YSYEKL. The CDR3 here is CASSQDNAASYEQYF. The CDR3 nucleotides read TGCGCCAGCAGCCAAGATAATGCAGCCTCCTACGAGCAGTACTTC.

This chain connects TRBV7-8 to TRBJ1-2; 8 bases line up with TRBD1. Germline V gene data show CDR1 as SGHVS and CDR2 as FQNEAQ. The CDR3 is made up of 15 amino acids. The V gene end was trimmed by 2 bases and the J gene end by 3 bases; junction bases not matched to a gene: 5. The CDR3 here is CASSLSQQGDYGYTF. In DNA, the CDR3 is TGTGCCAGCAGCTTATCTCAACAGGGGGACTATGGCTACACCTTC.

J is TRBJ2-5 and V is TRBV27, with TRBD1 identical over 8 bases. Gene TRBJ2-7 matches the end of the DNA better, so the J call may be wrong. The germline gives CDR1 MNHEY, CDR2 SMNVEV (reference sequence). The CDR3 is 13 residues long. The CDR3 loop is CASRGQGAGEQYF. In DNA, the CDR3 is TGTGCCAGCAGAGGGCAGGGGGCGGGCGAGCAGTACTTC.

The chain combines TRBV30 with TRBJ2-5; D may be TRBD2 (5 bases). In germline, CDR1 is GTSNPN, CDR2 SVGIG (reference sequence). CDR3 length: 12 amino acids. V lost 2 bases and J lost 4, with 8 bases in between. CDR3 coding DNA: TGTGCCTGGAGTTGGCGGGCAGAGACCCAGTACTTC. Its translation is CAWSWRAETQYF.

This chain connects TRBV2 to TRBJ1-1; D ambiguous. The CDR3 spans 13 residues. Trimming stripped 7 bases from V and 0 bases from J, with 9 bases between. Looked up from germline, CDR1 is SNHLY and CDR2 is FYNNEI. CDR3 protein: CASKAEMNTEAFF. The CDR3 bases are TGTGCCAGCAAGGCAGAGATGAACACTGAAGCTTTCTTT.

The CDR3 DNA reads TGTGCCAGCAGCCTCGGACTAGCGGTTTCCTACGAGCAGTACTTC. It is translated as CASSLGLAVSYEQYF. The V gene is TRBV11-2, the J gene TRBJ2-7; 10 positions agree with TRBD2. CDR3 length: 15 residues. The V gene's germline CDR1 is SGHAT and CDR2 FQNNGV. Unmatched junction bases numbered 5, after V lost 5 bases and J lost 1 base.

The chain combines TRBV5-1 with TRBJ2-3, with 11 bases fitting TRBD1. V dropped 3 bases and J dropped 3; count of bases not matched to a gene: 3. Germline CDR1 and CDR2: SGHRS and YFSETQ. This CDR3 region has 15 residues. CDR3 bases: TGCGCCAGCAGCTGGACAGGGGGCGGGACAGATACGCAGTATTTT. Its translation: CASSWTGGGTDTQYF.

This chain connects TRBV7-9 to TRBJ2-7; no reliable D call. V was shortened by 5 bases and J by 2 bases, with 10 bases between the two germline ends. Germline CDR1 SEHNR, CDR2 FQNEAQ (reference sequence). This CDR3 is built from 13 residues. CDR3 in amino acids: CASSRGVTYEQYF. The CDR3 bases are TGTGCCAGCAGCCGAGGCGTTACCTACGAGCAGTACTTC. Supplemented by reference TRBV7-9 and TRBJ2-7, the full variable domain reads DTGVSQNPRHKITKRGQNVTFRCDPISEHNRLYWYRQTLGQGPEFLTYFQNEAQLEKSRLLSDRFSAERPKGSFSTLEIQRTEQGDSAMYLCASSRGVTYEQYFGPGTRLTVT.

The rearrangement uses TRBV30 and TRBJ2-7, with 8 positions matching TRBD1. CDR1 is GTSNPN, CDR2 SVGIG, per germline (reference sequence). V lost 2 bases and J lost 1; bases outside the gene matches: 13. The CDR3 totals 17 residues. The CDR3, as DNA: TGTGCCTGGAGTAAGTGGACACGGACAGGGACGTCCTACGAGCAGTACTTC. It translates to CAWSKWTRTGTSYEQYF.

This rearrangement joins TRBV13 to TRBJ2-6; 11 nucleotides align to TRBD1. J gave up 0 bases and V 2 bases, and 9 bases lay outside the gene matches. CDR1 PRHDT and CDR2 FYEKMQ come from the germline V gene (reference sequence). This CDR3 comprises 20 residues. CDR3 bases: TGTGCCAGCAGCTTAAGGTCGGACAGGGGGCCACACTCTGGGGCCAACGTCCTGACTTTC. This sequence encodes CASSLRSDRGPHSGANVLTF.

The chain joins TRBV30 to TRBJ1-1; possibly TRBD1 for D (6 bases). The V gene's germline CDR1 is GTSNPN and CDR2 SVGIG (reference sequence). Trimming stripped 1 base from V and 0 bases from J, with 9 bases between. There are 14 residues in the CDR3. The CDR3 sequence: CAWSARTVNTEAFF. Written as DNA, the CDR3 is TGTGCCTGGAGTGCCCGGACAGTGAACACTGAAGCTTTCTTT. The variable domain in full, with the rest retrieved from reference TRBV30 and TRBJ1-1, is SQTIHQWPATLVQPVGSPLSLECTVEGTSNPNLYWYRQAAGRGLQLLFYSVGIGQISSEVPQNLSASRPQDRQFILSSKKLLLSDSGFYLCAWSARTVNTEAFFGQGTRLTVV.

The rearrangement uses TRBV28 and TRBJ2-5; D is possibly TRBD1 or TRBD2 (7 bases each). V shed 2 bases and J shed 4 bases, with 14 bases lying between them. This CDR3 spans 15 amino acids. CDR1 is MDHEN and CDR2 is SYDVKM in the germline V gene. CDR3 nucleotide sequence: TGTGCCAGCAGTTTAGCTGCAGGGGGGGGAGAGACCCAGTACTTC. This gives the protein CASSLAAGGGETQYF.

CDR3 in amino acids: CASSERSGTGDNSPLHF. In nucleotides, the CDR3 is TGTGCCAGCAGTGAAAGGTCGGGGACAGGGGATAATTCACCCCTCCACTTT. This chain connects TRBV6-1 to TRBJ1-6; TRBD1 matches 10 bases. There are 17 residues in the CDR3. Germline V gives CDR1 MNHNS, CDR2 SASEGT. After removal of 2 bases from V and 5 bases from J, the junction contained 6 bases not matched to a gene.

The CDR3 here is CSARGQIEAFF. The CDR3 DNA reads as TGCAGTGCTAGAGGGCAGATAGAAGCTTTCTTT. The genes are TRBV20-1 and TRBJ1-1, with D unclear. Trimming left V 1 base short and J 8 bases short, with 8 bases between. The CDR3 totals 11 residues. CDR1 and CDR2 from the germline V gene are DFQATT and SNEGSKA (reference sequence).

The chain recombines TRBV6-1 with TRBJ1-5; D not resolved. Trimming cost V 4 bases and J 0 bases, with 10 bases left between them. Germline-derived CDR1 and CDR2 are MNHNS and SASEGT. The CDR3 loop spans 15 amino acids. The CDR3 is CASSAYGNSNQPQHF. The CDR3 nucleotides read TGTGCCAGCAGTGCGTACGGTAATAGCAATCAGCCCCAGCATTTT.

The J gene is TRBJ1-2, the V gene TRBV9, with D perhaps TRBD1 (6 bases). Per germline, CDR1 SGDLS and CDR2 YYNGEE. V gave up 0 bases and J gave up 7 bases, with 10 bases separating them. The CDR3 sequence is 13 residues long. In DNA, the CDR3 is TGTGCCAGCAGCGTAGAGGGGGTTGGTGGCTACACCTTC. Its protein product is CASSVEGVGGYTF.

The V and J genes are TRBV30 and TRBJ2-5, with TRBD2 matching over 7 bases. Per the germline V gene, CDR1 is GTSNPN and CDR2 is SVGIG (reference sequence). Trimming took 1 base from V and 4 from J; bases not matched to a gene: 6. The CDR3 is made up of 14 amino acids. The CDR3 is CAWSGAGMGETQYF. CDR3 nucleotides: TGTGCCTGGAGTGGAGCGGGGATGGGAGAGACCCAGTACTTC.

The chain is built from TRBV27 and TRBJ2-5, with D perhaps TRBD1 (5 bases). The J call may be faulty, since TRBJ2-7 better matches the DNA end. The CDR3 consists of 13 residues. Germline CDR1 and CDR2: MNHEY and SMNVEV (reference sequence). The CDR3 DNA reads TGTGCCAGCAGCCAAGGGGCAACCCTCGAGCAGTACTTC. Amino acids: CASSQGATLEQYF.

The V call is TRBV7-9, the J call TRBJ1-4; no definite D call. V lost 8 bases and J 2 bases, leaving 9 bases between the germline ends. The germline gives CDR1 SEHNR, CDR2 FQNEAQ (reference sequence). The CDR3 runs 13 residues. The CDR3 region is CASGVDTNEKLFF. Here the CDR3 DNA reads TGTGCCAGCGGGGTAGATACTAATGAAAAACTGTTTTTT.

The gene calls are TRBV14 and TRBJ2-5; D may correspond to TRBD1 or TRBD2 (5 bases each). CDR3 length: 14 amino acids. CDR1 and CDR2 (germline): SGHDN, FVKESK. Trimming cost V 0 bases and J 4 bases, with 9 bases left between them. The CDR3 loop reads CASSQDVGGETQYF. CDR3 in DNA: TGTGCCAGCAGCCAAGATGTTGGGGGAGAGACCCAGTACTTC.

The J gene is TRBJ2-3, the V gene TRBV19, with 14 bases fitting TRBD2. The J segment lost 2 bases and the V segment lost 5 bases, leaving 6 bases of the junction unmatched. Germline V gene lookup returns CDR1 LNHDA and CDR2 SQIVND (reference sequence). This CDR3 contains 17 residues. The CDR3 sequence is CASSRTSGRINTDTQYF. The CDR3 coding sequence is TGTGCCAGTAGTCGGACTAGCGGGAGGATCAACACAGATACGCAGTATTTT.

The chain employs TRBV2 and TRBJ2-5; 14 nucleotides match TRBD2. V shed 1 base and J 5 bases; nucleotides not matched to a gene: 12. The CDR3 loop spans 19 amino acids. CDR1 SNHLY and CDR2 FYNNEI come from the germline V gene. The CDR3 sequence: CASSEVAGLGLAGVETQYF. The CDR3 DNA reads TGTGCCAGCAGTGAAGTAGCGGGTTTGGGACTAGCGGGAGTTGAGACCCAGTACTTC.

V gene TRBV6-1 combines with J gene TRBJ2-7; 8 bases match TRBD1. The J segment lost 5 bases and the V segment lost 7 bases, leaving 7 bases of the junction unmatched. Germline assignment: CDR1 MNHNS and CDR2 SASEGT. This CDR3 region has 13 residues. Here the CDR3 DNA reads TGTGCCAGCAATGACAGGGGAGTCCACGAGCAGTACTTC. Translating gives CASNDRGVHEQYF.

The gene calls are TRBV6-6 and TRBJ1-1; 9 bases align to TRBD1. The J segment lost 5 bases and the V segment lost 6 bases, leaving 4 bases of the junction unmatched. The CDR3 sequence is 13 residues long. Germline-derived CDR1 and CDR2 are MNHNY and SVGAGI (reference sequence). The CDR3 DNA reads TGTGCCAGCAGCACGGACAGGGGTACTGAAGCTTTCTTT. Amino acid sequence: CASSTDRGTEAFF.

V gene TRBV28 combines with J gene TRBJ2-7; a possible D gene is TRBD2 (6 bases). CDR3 length equals 15 residues. The germline V and J ends were trimmed by 1 base and 2 bases, with 12 bases remaining between them. Germline V gene data show CDR1 as MDHEN and CDR2 as SYDVKM. The CDR3 bases are TGTGCCAGCAGTTTATATGGGCGGGGTACCTACGAGCAGTACTTC. Its protein is CASSLYGRGTYEQYF.

This rearrangement joins TRBV5-3 to TRBJ2-1; D is ambiguous. TRBV5-3 is filed as an ORF, its function uncertain. The CDR3 consists of 12 residues. V was shortened by 4 bases and J by 6 bases, with 8 bases between the two germline ends. The CDR3, as DNA: TGTGCCAGAAGCCATTACTTCAATGAGCAGTTCTTC. It is translated as CARSHYFNEQFF.

V gene TRBV29-1 combines with J gene TRBJ2-1; D is perhaps TRBD1 or TRBD2 (5 bases each). From germline, CDR1 is SQVTM and CDR2 ANQGSEA. Trimming took 8 bases from V and 6 from J, leaving 20 bases between them. The length of the CDR3 is 14 residues. The CDR3 DNA is TGCAGCACCTTCTCCGGGACCTGGCCCAATGAGCAGTTCTTC. As protein: CSTFSGTWPNEQFF.

V gene TRBV9 combines with J gene TRBJ2-3, with D possibly matching TRBD2 (5 bases). The CDR3 has 15 residues. CDR1 is SGDLS and CDR2 is YYNGEE in the germline V gene. Deletions cut 4 bases from V and 0 bases from J, with 12 bases between. CDR3 region: CASSPRLTSTDTQYF. The CDR3 nucleotides are TGTGCCAGCAGCCCCAGACTAACTAGCACAGATACGCAGTATTTT.

V and J are TRBV30 and TRBJ2-7; 8 bases are a match to TRBD2. With V trimmed by 2 bases and J by 0 bases, 6 bases remained unmatched. In germline, CDR1 is GTSNPN, CDR2 SVGIG (reference sequence). There are 15 residues in the CDR3. CDR3 loop: CAWSPWREDSYEQYF. The CDR3 region has the DNA TGTGCCTGGAGTCCGTGGCGGGAGGACTCCTACGAGCAGTACTTC.

The gene calls are TRBV27 and TRBJ2-1; D gene uncertain. CDR1 is MNHEY, CDR2 SMNVEV, per germline (reference sequence). The CDR3 loop spans 15 amino acids. Trimming cost V 5 bases and J 3 bases, with 14 bases left between them. The CDR3 DNA reads as TGTGCCAGCAGTGGGTTACCCGGACGCTACAATGAGCAGTTCTTC. Translating gives CASSGLPGRYNEQFF.